This T cell receptor beta chain was captured in a study of beta chain features in type 1 diabetes. Study as a whole: All samples combined gave around 98,000,000 sorted cells for examination.

V lost 1 base and J lost 9; bases outside the gene matches: 7. Germline CDR1 SGHTA, CDR2 FQGNSA. This CDR3 is 15 amino acids long. This clone showed up just a few times. Since all of the isolated RNA was reverse transcribed, expressed TCRB transcripts were what got sequenced. Libraries were prepared by immunoSEQ multiplex PCR; TCRdb keeps only in-frame clonotypes and omits some of them. The sample has 620,000 or so clones, 15% to 17% seen once; the top ten hold 0.07% to 0.095%. Sequenced input: naive CD4+ T cells from blood. The V and J genes are TRBV7-2 and TRBJ2-1, with 9 nucleotides matching TRBD2. The TCR comes from a young man in good health. The CDR3 DNA reads as TGTGCCAGCAGCTTAGGTTTAGCGGGAGTGGTTGAGCAGTTCTTC. This sequence encodes CASSLGLAGVVEQFF.